This T cell receptor (beta chain) is from a study of blood T cell repertoires in COVID-19. Study details: From T cells, B-cell-depleted T cells, or PBMCs came the material, which was cDNA or gDNA.

Study processing details: Reference gene primer amplification gave estimated nucleated cell counts. The method was immunoSEQ multiplex PCR; TCRdb's version includes in-frame clones alone and lacks a portion of them. Clone size and V and J calls were adopted from that table, with D and trimming inferred from the DNA. The profile covers hundreds of thousands of clones, with 85% to 90% appearing a single time and roughly 0.78% taken by the ten largest. Losses at the gene ends were 5 bases for V and 8 bases for J; bases not matched to a gene: 4. From germline, CDR1 is LGHDT and CDR2 YNNKEL (reference sequence). The CDR3 spans 13 residues.

Sequenced: peripheral blood. The V call is TRBV3-1 (or the pseudogene TRBV3-2), the J call TRBJ2-1; 9 nucleotides align to TRBD1. The origin of this receptor is a man younger than 35 with COVID-19, enrolled during active disease. CDR3: CASSIDRGDEQFF. Here the CDR3 DNA reads TGTGCCAGCAGCATCGACAGGGGGGATGAGCAGTTCTTC.